These T cell receptor beta chains were read from a single sample in a study of T cell changes during pregnancy in multiple sclerosis. Assay: immunoSEQ multiplex PCR; the TCRdb copy retains only in-frame clones and omits some. This sample has roughly 38,000 clones; roughly 91% occur once, and the top ten carry roughly 0.67%. Sample: CD4+ T cells from peripheral blood mononuclear cells, taken in the third trimester of pregnancy. These receptors were taken from a female donor with multiple sclerosis, enrolled in a pregnancy study. Both conserved end residues are part of each CDR3. Fields, in order: V gene, J gene, clone size, D gene, CDR3 protein, CDR3 DNA. A D gene is named only where the DNA matches it firmly. Rows may omit the clone size; those that give it use once, few, many or a size class.

>TRBV7-8|TRBJ2-1|NA|NA
CASSLGLVAANEQFF
TGTGCCAGCAGCTTAGGTCTGGTTGCGGCCAATGAGCAGTTCTTC
>TRBV28|TRBJ1-1|NA|NA
CASSSNSWGDGTEAFF
TGTGCCAGCAGTTCTAACTCCTGGGGGGATGGCACTGAAGCTTTCTTT
>TRBV28|TRBJ2-1|NA|TRBD2
CASGSAGLVNEQFF
TGTGCCAGCGGCTCGGCGGGACTAGTCAATGAGCAGTTCTTC
>TRBV7-6|TRBJ2-5|NA|NA
CASSPARGETQYF
TGTGCCAGCAGCCCGGCACGAGGAGAGACCCAGTACTTC
>TRBV7-3|TRBJ2-6|NA|NA
CASSPDGASGLSGANVLTF
TGTGCCAGCAGTCCCGATGGGGCCAGTGGACTATCTGGGGCCAACGTCCTGACTTTC
>TRBV6-1|TRBJ1-2|NA|TRBD1
CASSASGGIGYTF
TGTGCCAGCAGTGCTTCAGGGGGCATAGGCTACACCTTC
>TRBV2|TRBJ1-1|NA|NA
CASRPDRMNTEAFF
TGTGCCAGCAGGCCCGACAGGATGAACACTGAAGCTTTCTTT
>TRBV7-9|TRBJ2-3|NA|TRBD2
CASSPRTSGSTDTQYF
TGTGCCAGCAGCCCCCGGACTAGCGGGAGCACAGATACGCAGTATTTT
>TRBV19|TRBJ2-3|NA|NA
CASSIQGRDTQYF
TGTGCCAGTAGTATCCAGGGGAGAGATACGCAGTATTTT
>TRBV6-5|TRBJ1-2|NA|NA
CASSYSGANYGYTF
TGTGCCAGCAGTTACTCAGGAGCTAACTATGGCTACACCTTC
>TRBV27|TRBJ2-7|once|NA
CVLGSKFYEQYF
TGTGTGCTGGGCAGCAAATTCTACGAGCAGTACTTC
>TRBV7-3|TRBJ2-2|NA|NA
CASSPVRGHTGELFF
TGTGCCAGCAGCCCCGTAAGAGGGCACACCGGGGAGCTGTTTTTT
>TRBV30|TRBJ2-3|NA|NA
CAWSVIWTSTDTQYF
TGTGCCTGGAGTGTTATCTGGACTAGCACAGATACGCAGTATTTT
>TRBV2|TRBJ2-7|once|TRBD1
CASTGGQGSYEQYF
TGTGCCAGCACAGGAGGACAGGGTTCCTACGAGCAGTACTTC
>TRBV7-9|TRBJ1-2|NA|NA
CASMGGYGYTF
TGTGCCAGTATGGGGGGCTATGGCTACACCTTC
>TRBV19|TRBJ1-4|NA|TRBD1
CASSIGGTVREKLFF
TGTGCCAGTAGTATAGGGGGGACAGTCCGGGAAAAACTGTTTTTT
>TRBV5-1|TRBJ2-5|NA|TRBD2
CASSLGLAGAQETQYF
TGCGCCAGCAGCCTCGGACTAGCGGGAGCCCAAGAGACCCAGTACTTC
>TRBV5-8|TRBJ1-1|NA|NA
CASSYSRNTEAFF
TGTGCCAGCAGCTATTCCAGGAACACTGAAGCTTTCTTT
>TRBV27|TRBJ1-3|NA|NA
CASRTGPSGNTIYF
TGTGCCAGCAGAACAGGTCCCTCTGGAAACACCATATATTTT
>TRBV7-2|TRBJ2-4|NA|TRBD1
CASSPRAVTGGYRYIQYF
TGTGCCAGCAGCCCTCGGGCGGTGACAGGGGGCTATAGGTACATTCAGTACTTC